This T cell receptor beta chain was retrieved from a study of chemoradiotherapy in HPV16-positive cancers. The germline V gene has CDR1 SEHNR and CDR2 FQNEAQ (reference sequence). This CDR3 comprises 15 residues. V shed 5 bases, J shed 6 bases, and the junction held 8 bases outside the gene matches. General observations from the study: Non-HPV-specific T cells did not expand in tumors during treatment, whereas candidate HPV-specific clones and E7-related motifs did.

As to this clone: Its antigen is not known.

Libraries were prepared by immunoSEQ multiplex PCR; TCRdb keeps only in-frame clonotypes and omits some of them. The sample has approximately 50,000 clones; about nine tenths are singletons. J is TRBJ1-4 and V is TRBV7-9; 8 bases line up with TRBD1. The specimen was blood, collected from a patient who underwent chemoradiotherapy. This clonotype was obtained from a human donor with HPV-associated anogenital cancer. CDR3 protein: CASSARRGPDEKLFF. The CDR3, as DNA: TGTGCCAGCAGCGCCCGCAGGGGGCCGGATGAAAAACTGTTTTTT.